This is a list of T cell receptor beta chains from one sample in a study of shared clonotypes between healthy human individuals. Here immunoSEQ multiplex PCR was the method, and the copy in TCRdb shows in-frame clones only, minus some. Of a few million clones in the sample, over 90% are singletons; the top ten hold roughly 0.36%. The sequenced sample was naive CD4+ T cells from PBMCs. Receptors were obtained from a man aged 18 to 30 in good health. Some clones in this sample may be carry-over from other donors' samples. The conserved cysteine and the conserved F or W are not part of the CDR3 here.

J gene,V gene,CDR3 length,CDR3 protein
TRBJ1-1,TRBV13,13,ASSLVGTPNTEAF
TRBJ1-2,TRBV7-9,12,ASSLLGRGRGYT
TRBJ2-1,TRBV12-5,11,ASGPQQGWEQF
TRBJ2-5,TRBV7-8,12,ASSLERGRETQY
TRBJ1-5,TRBV28,15,ASSLRVSGNSNQPQH
TRBJ2-5,TRBV28,13,ASSLLDRGGETQY
TRBJ2-6,TRBV27,11,ASRVTGANVLT
TRBJ2-5,TRBV28,11,ASELQAAETQY
TRBJ1-5,TRBV30,15,AWNSAKALYSNQPQH
TRBJ2-7,TRBV27,12,ASSLSTDSYEQY
TRBJ2-1,TRBV28,16,ASSSRFGSGSVLNEQF
TRBJ2-7,TRBV5-1,12,ASSLGAGTYEQY
TRBJ2-5,TRBV7-2,12,ASSLVRGQETQY
TRBJ1-1,TRBV5-1,11,ASSLRVNTEAF
TRBJ2-3,TRBV30,13,AWSWRSTSTDTQY
TRBJ1-2,TRBV5-6,11,ASSLGQNYGYT
TRBJ2-6,TRBV4-2,16,ASSQGTGYVAGANVLT
TRBJ2-2,TRBV5-4,15,ASSVHSSGRFPGELF
TRBJ2-2,TRBV19,14,ASSTRASPNTGELF
TRBJ1-1,TRBV5-4,12,ASSLGVRGTGVF
TRBJ2-7,TRBV6-5,13,ASRRLAGYAYEQY
TRBJ1-2,TRBV5-1,13,ASSVGQLRNYGYT
TRBJ2-7,TRBV5-4,14,ASSLRVSSGAYEQY
TRBJ1-2,TRBV5-6,12,ASTRTGTPHGYT
TRBJ2-5,TRBV18,12,ASSPNDGKETQY
TRBJ1-1,TRBV20-1,9,SARGRTEAF
TRBJ2-7,TRBV21-1,13,ASSKMPGRLGEQY
TRBJ2-7,TRBV7-2,11,ASSLGAPFEQY
TRBJ2-2,TRBV2,13,ASRVDRTNTGELF
TRBJ1-1,TRBV14,11,ASRPQGSTEAF
TRBJ2-5,TRBV5-4,12,ASSLPSGQETQY